A single sample gave rise to the 23 T cell receptor beta chains below, sequenced in a study of blood T cell repertoires in COVID-19 (TCRdb year 2020). Library preparation was by the immunoSEQ multiplex PCR assay. The source is immuneACCESS, and TCRdb retained only in-frame sequences with V and J called. Part of the clones is not carried over; for the studies checked, unresolved V genes explain less than half of this, and the remainder is unexplained. The sample table shows around 180,000 clones, and about four fifths are seen once. The leading ten clones occupy about 12% of the sample. Sequencing was carried out using PBMCs or T cells enriched from blood (not recorded which). The receptor set was obtained from a man aged 45-65 years who had recovered from COVID-19.

The V and J genes are TRBV5-4 and TRBJ2-3, with TRBD1 identical over 10 bases. The CDR3 totals 17 residues. The V gene end was trimmed by 0 bases and the J gene end by 5 bases; junction bases not matched to a gene: 9. Germline-derived CDR1 and CDR2 are SGHNT and YYREEE (reference sequence). CDR3 residues: CASSLGGGTGARDTQYF. For the CDR3, the DNA is TGTGCCAGCAGCTTGGGGGGTGGGACAGGGGCCCGAGATACGCAGTATTTT.

This chain joins TRBV25-1 and TRBJ1-6, with TRBD1 matching 11 bases. The CDR3 has 14 amino acids. The ends lost 7 bases at V and 10 bases at J; junction bases unmatched: 6. Germline CDR1 is MGHDK and CDR2 is SYGVNS. CDR3: CASKGTGGGSPLHF. The CDR3 region has the DNA TGTGCCAGCAAAGGGACAGGGGGTGGGTCACCCCTCCACTTT.

The chain joins TRBV11-2 to TRBJ1-1, with 8 bases aligning to TRBD1. CDR3 length: 14 amino acids. The V and J ends lost 6 bases and 8 bases, in that order; junction bases with no gene match: 11. CDR1 is SGHAT and CDR2 is FQNNGV in the germline V gene. The CDR3 DNA reads TGTGCCAGCAGATATTACAGGGGGGCCGGGGAAGCTTTCTTT. Amino acid sequence: CASRYYRGAGEAFF.

The DNA of the CDR3 is TGTGCCAGTAGTATACATTTGACAGGGACCTATGGCTACACCTTC. Amino acids: CASSIHLTGTYGYTF. The chain links TRBV19 to TRBJ1-2, with 7 bases fitting TRBD1. This CDR3 comprises 15 residues. The germline V gene has CDR1 LNHDA and CDR2 SQIVND (reference sequence). The J segment lost 4 bases and the V segment lost 2 bases, leaving 7 bases of the junction unmatched.

The chain recombines TRBV11-1 with TRBJ1-1; D uncertain. Trimming shortened V by 4 bases and J by 10 bases, and 19 bases separated the two germline ends. This CDR3 is built from 14 residues. The V gene's germline CDR1 is SGHAT and CDR2 FQDESV (reference sequence). CDR3 amino acids: CASSSSWRASGAFF. The CDR3 coding sequence is TGTGCCAGCAGCTCAAGCTGGCGCGCTAGTGGAGCTTTCTTT.

This sequence joins TRBV2 and TRBJ2-2; 8 positions agree with TRBD2. The germline CDR1 and CDR2 sequences are SNHLY and FYNNEI. The V gene end was trimmed by 4 bases and the J gene end by 1 base; junction bases not matched to a gene: 14. The CDR3 loop spans 19 amino acids. The CDR3 DNA reads as TGTGCCAGCAGTGGTTTAGGCGGGGGGCCCCAGGAGAACACCGGGGAGCTGTTTTTT. Its protein is CASSGLGGGPQENTGELFF.

The chain combines TRBV3-1 (or the pseudogene TRBV3-2) with TRBJ2-7; D not certain. V lost 1 base and J lost 0, with 7 bases in between. The CDR3 spans 14 residues. Per germline, CDR1 LGHDT and CDR2 YNNKEL (reference sequence). The CDR3 here is CASSQVSGSYEQYF. In DNA, the CDR3 is TGTGCCAGCAGCCAAGTGTCCGGCTCCTACGAGCAGTACTTC.

The V call is TRBV5-4, the J call TRBJ1-6, with D perhaps matching TRBD1 (6 bases). CDR1 is SGHNT and CDR2 is YYREEE in the germline V gene (reference sequence). The CDR3 consists of 13 residues. Trimming took 5 bases from V and 12 from J, leaving 15 bases between them. The CDR3 bases are TGTGCCAGCAGTCAAGCCGGACAGCGACCCCTCCACTTT. The encoded protein is CASSQAGQRPLHF.

This clone was seen repeatedly, ten times or more. At one boundary the junction diverges from the germline segment, which might be a read error. The V call is TRBV6-4, the J call TRBJ2-3, with 11 bases aligning to TRBD1. This CDR3 has 21 residues. Germline loops: CDR1 MRHNA, CDR2 SNTAGT. The DNA of the CDR3 is TGTGCCAGCAGTGACTCGAAAGTGGGACAGGGGGATTTTTATTGCACATATACGCAGTATTTT. Protein product: CASSDSKVGQGDFYCTYTQYF.

The rearrangement joins TRBV29-1 to TRBJ1-1; tentatively, D is TRBD1 (5 bases). Deletions cut 5 bases from V and 1 base from J, with 29 bases between. Germline assignment: CDR1 SQVTM and CDR2 ANQGSEA. This CDR3 region has 19 residues. The CDR3 DNA sequence: TGCAGCGTTCGCCTCTTCACTGGGGCGGTCACTTTTGCGAACACTGAAGCTTTCTTT. It translates to CSVRLFTGAVTFANTEAFF.

The rearrangement uses TRBV3-1 (or the pseudogene TRBV3-2) and TRBJ2-4; D is perhaps TRBD2 (6 bases). The CDR3 spans 14 residues. With 4 bases removed from V and 6 bases from J, the gap between germline ends came to 13 bases. Germline CDR1 is LGHDT and CDR2 is YNNKEL (reference sequence). The CDR3 spells CASSPPREANIQYF. The DNA of the CDR3 is TGTGCCAGCAGCCCCCCTAGGGAGGCAAACATTCAGTACTTC.

The chain carries TRBV18 and TRBJ1-1, with D possibly being TRBD1 (6 bases). Trimming took 3 bases from V and 0 from J, leaving 14 bases between them. Germline V gene sequence: CDR1 KGHSH, CDR2 LQKENI. CDR3 length: 16 residues. Here the CDR3 reads CASSPRTDLMNTEAFF. CDR3 nucleotide sequence: TGTGCCAGCTCACCTCGGACAGACCTCATGAACACTGAAGCTTTCTTT.

The rearrangement joins TRBV2 to TRBJ1-1, with TRBD1 matching 8 bases. V was clipped by 7 bases and J by 5 bases; unmatched bases: 12. CDR1 and CDR2 from the germline V gene are SNHLY and FYNNEI. There are 15 residues in the CDR3. The CDR3 coding sequence is TGTGCCAGCATCGGAGACCAGGGGGCGCTAACTGAAGCTTTCTTT. This codes for CASIGDQGALTEAFF.

This clone has just one count. J is TRBJ1-2 and V is TRBV19; D unresolved. Per the germline V gene, CDR1 is LNHDA and CDR2 is SQIVND (reference sequence). The V and J ends lost 5 bases and 2 bases respectively, with 12 bases between them. The length of the CDR3 is 14 residues. Here the CDR3 reads CASSPITVNYGYTF. The CDR3 DNA sequence: TGTGCCAGTAGTCCCATTACAGTGAACTATGGCTACACCTTC.

J is TRBJ2-7 and V is TRBV7-8, with 10 nucleotides matching TRBD1. This CDR3 has 18 amino acids. Trimming cost V 3 bases and J 4 bases; bases outside gene matches: 15. Germline V gene data show CDR1 as SGHVS and CDR2 as FQNEAQ. CDR3 nucleotide sequence: TGTGCCAGCAGCTTCCAGACAGGGGGCTCCTCTAGGGGGTACGAGCAGTACTTC. It specifies CASSFQTGGSSRGYEQYF. The full variable domain, rest sourced from reference TRBV7-8 and TRBJ2-7, is GAGVSQSPRYKVAKRGQDVALRCDPISGHVSLFWYQQALGQGPEFLTYFQNEAQLDKSGLPSDRFFAERPEGSVSTLKIQRTQQEDSAVYLCASSFQTGGSSRGYEQYFGPGTRLTVT.

The CDR3 loop is CASSPGWTGDTQYF. CDR3 coding DNA: TGCGCCAGCAGCCCGGGGTGGACAGGAGATACGCAGTATTTT. The chain is built from TRBV5-1 and TRBJ2-3; 7 bases are a match to TRBD1. This CDR3 is built from 14 residues. The germline V gene has CDR1 SGHRS and CDR2 YFSETQ. The V and J ends lost 4 bases and 5 bases, in that order; junction bases with no gene match: 7.

The V gene is TRBV7-9, the J gene TRBJ1-1; D gene ambiguous. The length of the CDR3 is 14 residues. Germline assignment: CDR1 SEHNR and CDR2 FQNEAQ (reference sequence). Trimming removed 4 bases at V and 3 bases at J, with 12 bases between. This chain's CDR3 is CASSSRGSDTEAFF. The CDR3 nucleotides read TGTGCCAGCAGCTCTCGAGGGAGTGACACTGAAGCTTTCTTT.

The genes are TRBV9 and TRBJ2-5; the match to TRBD2 covers 8 bases. In germline, CDR1 is SGDLS, CDR2 YYNGEE. The V gene end was trimmed by 1 base and the J gene end by 5 bases; junction bases not matched to a gene: 4. The CDR3 sequence is 14 residues long. The CDR3 spells CASSVRASGETQYF. CDR3 bases: TGTGCCAGCAGCGTACGAGCTAGCGGGGAGACCCAGTACTTC.

The genes are TRBV10-3 and TRBJ1-3, with D tentatively TRBD1 (5 bases). Germline CDR1 reads ENHRY; CDR2 reads SYGVKD. CDR3 length equals 13 residues. The V end was cut by 8 bases, the J end by 0 bases, with 8 bases between. The CDR3 DNA reads as TGTGCCATCTTCGGGGGCTCTGGAAACACCATATATTTT. Amino acids: CAIFGGSGNTIYF.

The J gene is TRBJ1-4, the V gene TRBV5-1, with 7 bases identical to TRBD1. V dropped 8 bases and J dropped 0; count of bases not matched to a gene: 7. Germline V gives CDR1 SGHRS, CDR2 YFSETQ. The length of the CDR3 is 15 residues. The CDR3, as DNA: TGCGCCAGTGTACAGGGGCCAGCAACTAATGAAAAACTGTTTTTT. It is translated as CASVQGPATNEKLFF.

This sequence joins TRBV6-4 and TRBJ2-1, with 7 bases aligning to TRBD1. From germline, CDR1 is MRHNA and CDR2 SNTAGT. This CDR3 is 13 amino acids long. The V and J ends lost 5 bases and 7 bases, in that order; junction bases with no gene match: 5. CDR3: CASSTLQGNEQFF. The CDR3 nucleotides are TGTGCCAGCAGTACTTTACAGGGGAATGAGCAGTTCTTC.

This clone was observed a handful of times. V is TRBV6-2 or TRBV6-3 and J is TRBJ1-5, with D unclear. The CDR3 is made up of 13 amino acids. Trimming left V 5 bases short and J 8 bases short, with 13 bases between. The germline V gene encodes CDR1 MNHEY and CDR2 SVGEGT. The CDR3 spells CASSRGGSEPQHF. CDR3 sequence (DNA): TGTGCCAGCAGTAGAGGCGGCAGTGAGCCCCAGCATTTT.

This clone has only one observation. This chain connects TRBV7-9 to TRBJ2-7, with a tentative D call TRBD2 (6 bases). CDR1 is SEHNR and CDR2 is FQNEAQ in the germline V gene (reference sequence). The V and J ends lost 3 bases and 4 bases respectively, with 13 bases between them. There are 14 residues in the CDR3. This chain's CDR3 is CASSLEGTAYEQYF. The DNA of the CDR3 is TGTGCCAGCAGCTTGGAGGGGACCGCTTACGAGCAGTACTTC.